What follows are 28 T cell receptor beta chains derived from one specimen sequenced in a study of beta chain features in type 1 diabetes. These receptors have no identified antigens. Broader study findings: When Type 1 diabetes patients were examined, their TCRB CDR3s proved moderately but significantly shorter in all four CD4+ subsets.

Every bit of the isolated RNA underwent reverse transcription, so sequencing read expressed TCRB transcripts. Sequenced by immunoSEQ multiplex PCR; TCRdb stores in-frame clones only, minus some. Among 40,000 to 60,000 clones listed, about 64% were seen once. The sequencing sample was made of stem cell memory CD4+ T cells from blood. The receptors shown here come from a woman aged 25-40 years with type 1 diabetes.

V is TRBV29-1 and J is TRBJ1-1, with TRBD1 identical over 8 bases. J gave up 10 bases and V 7 bases, and 11 bases lay outside the gene matches. Germline loops: CDR1 SQVTM, CDR2 ANQGSEA. The CDR3 spans 12 residues. The CDR3 coding sequence is TGCAGCGCAGTCCCGGGACAGGCGGGAGCTTTCTTT. This translates into CSAVPGQAGAFF.

This clone turned up a few times. This chain links TRBV20-1 with TRBJ2-7; weak D call: TRBD2 (5 bases). The CDR3 is made up of 11 amino acids. CDR1 DFQATT and CDR2 SNEGSKA come from the germline V gene (reference sequence). Deletions cut 0 bases from V and 12 bases from J, with 12 bases between. CDR3 nucleotides: TGCAGTGCTAGAGAAAGGACCGGGGTGTACTTC. Its translation: CSARERTGVYF.

The chain employs TRBV29-1 and TRBJ2-3, with 7 positions matching TRBD1. The trim removed 4 bases at V and 0 bases at J, leaving 4 bases unmatched. Germline V gene lookup returns CDR1 SQVTM and CDR2 ANQGSEA. CDR3 length: 14 amino acids. This CDR3 is CSVGTGSSTDTQYF. CDR3 nucleotide sequence: TGCAGCGTTGGGACAGGATCCAGCACAGATACGCAGTATTTT.

In this sample, this clone turned up a few times. The chain carries TRBV28 and TRBJ1-4; 9 bases are a match to TRBD1. The CDR3 runs 16 residues. CDR1 and CDR2 (germline): MDHEN, SYDVKM. Unmatched junction bases numbered 11, after V lost 4 bases and J lost 8 bases. CDR3 amino acids: CASSSSTGTGREKLFF. CDR3 coding DNA: TGTGCCAGCAGTTCCAGCACCGGGACAGGGAGGGAAAAACTGTTTTTT.

The genes are TRBV14 and TRBJ2-3; TRBD1 matches 10 bases. The CDR3 is 15 amino acids. Germline values: CDR1 SGHDN, CDR2 FVKESK. V shed 4 bases and J 3 bases; nucleotides not matched to a gene: 4. The chain's CDR3 is CASSRGQGETDTQYF. The CDR3 DNA reads TGTGCCAGCAGCCGTGGACAGGGGGAAACAGATACGCAGTATTTT.

V and J are TRBV28 and TRBJ1-1; 7 bases fit TRBD1. V was pared by 5 bases and J by 6 bases, with 12 bases of the junction left unmatched. Germline loops: CDR1 MDHEN, CDR2 SYDVKM. The CDR3 totals 15 residues. CDR3 in amino acids: CASSIAGTDGPEAFF. The DNA for the CDR3 is TGTGCCAGCAGTATCGCCGGGACAGATGGACCTGAAGCTTTCTTT.

The rearrangement joins TRBV7-3 to TRBJ1-5, with D uncertain. CDR1 and CDR2 from the germline V gene are SGHTA and FQGTGA. The CDR3 spans 13 residues. The V gene lost 2 bases and the J gene lost 4 bases, with 6 bases spanning the gap. The CDR3 reads CASSLAENQPQHF. The CDR3 region has the DNA TGTGCCAGCAGCTTAGCTGAGAATCAGCCCCAGCATTTT.

The table lists this clone with a few counts. The rearrangement uses TRBV29-1 and TRBJ2-7; 11 bases are shared with TRBD1. The V gene's germline CDR1 is SQVTM and CDR2 ANQGSEA. The CDR3 runs to 12 residues. V was pared by 6 bases and J by 3 bases, with 1 base of the junction left unmatched. This chain's CDR3 is CSVGQGGYEQYF. CDR3 coding DNA: TGCAGCGTGGGACAGGGGGGCTACGAGCAGTACTTC.

Only a few counts were recorded for this clone. This chain links TRBV11-2 with TRBJ2-2, with 12 nucleotides matching TRBD2. The CDR3 consists of 17 residues. CDR1 is SGHAT, CDR2 FQNNGV, per germline. The junction had 4 bases not matched to a gene; V was cut back by 2 bases and J by 3 bases. The CDR3, as DNA: TGTGCCAGCAGCTTACTAGCGGGAGGGCCCGACACCGGGGAGCTGTTTTTT. It translates to CASSLLAGGPDTGELFF.

This sequence joins TRBV7-2 and TRBJ2-4, with D perhaps TRBD2 (6 bases). The germline V gene encodes CDR1 SGHTA and CDR2 FQGNSA. This CDR3 is 13 amino acids long. V gave up 5 bases and J gave up 4 bases, with 9 bases separating them. The CDR3 coding sequence is TGTGCCAGCAGCCCAGGACTAAAAAACATTCAGTACTTC. Translating it yields CASSPGLKNIQYF.

This clone was seen once. V and J are TRBV27 and TRBJ1-2, with 7 bases aligning to TRBD1. Germline CDR1 and CDR2: MNHEY and SMNVEV (reference sequence). Trimming cost V 7 bases and J 4 bases; bases outside gene matches: 12. The CDR3 covers 15 residues. The CDR3 region is CASKEGGRGIYGYTF. CDR3 coding DNA: TGTGCCAGCAAGGAAGGGGGCAGGGGGATCTATGGCTACACCTTC.

This chain joins TRBV29-1 and TRBJ1-1, with TRBD1 as a possible D gene (5 bases). Trimming removed 3 bases from V and 0 bases from J, with 11 bases in between. This CDR3 spans 14 amino acids. Germline V gene sequence: CDR1 SQVTM, CDR2 ANQGSEA. The CDR3 DNA reads as TGCAGCGTTGACCATCAGGGCCTGAACACTGAAGCTTTCTTT. It is translated as CSVDHQGLNTEAFF.

The J gene is TRBJ2-7, the V gene TRBV11-2; D might be TRBD1 (5 bases). The CDR3 length is 11 residues. The germline V gene encodes CDR1 SGHAT and CDR2 FQNNGV. The V end lost 6 bases, the J end lost 10 bases, and 13 bases lay between the germline ends. CDR3 sequence (DNA): TGTGCCAGCAGTACGACAGTCCTACAGTACTTC. It encodes CASSTTVLQYF.

The chain carries TRBV13 and TRBJ2-7, with D maybe TRBD2 (6 bases). The CDR3 totals 14 residues. With 1 base removed from V and 2 bases from J, the gap between germline ends came to 9 bases. In germline, CDR1 is PRHDT, CDR2 FYEKMQ (reference sequence). DNA of the CDR3: TGTGCCAGCAGCTTAGATCGACTAGCCTACGAGCAGTACTTC. Protein: CASSLDRLAYEQYF.

The gene calls are TRBV28 and TRBJ2-5, with D maybe TRBD2 (5 bases). Trimming took 2 bases from V and 3 from J, leaving 7 bases between them. This CDR3 is 13 amino acids long. Looked up from germline, CDR1 is MDHEN and CDR2 is SYDVKM. The CDR3 is CASSLPGKETQYF. The CDR3 nucleotides read TGTGCCAGCAGTTTACCGGGAAAAGAGACCCAGTACTTC.

Only a few counts were recorded for this clone. The chain joins TRBV2 to TRBJ2-1; possible D gene TRBD2, 5 bases. Germline values: CDR1 SNHLY, CDR2 FYNNEI. Trimming took off 1 base at V and 2 bases at J, with 9 bases between the two ends. The CDR3 is 15 residues long. The CDR3 protein is CASSEGVATYNEQFF. CDR3 DNA sequence: TGTGCCAGCAGTGAAGGCGTAGCGACCTACAATGAGCAGTTCTTC.

J is TRBJ1-1 and V is TRBV30; D gene uncertain. Per the germline V gene, CDR1 is GTSNPN and CDR2 is SVGIG (reference sequence). With 2 bases removed from V and 11 bases from J, the gap between germline ends came to 12 bases. This CDR3 has 11 residues. CDR3 bases: TGTGCCTGGAGTCCAGAGGGTGCGGCTTTCTTT. Amino acids: CAWSPEGAAFF.

The CDR3 spells CASRTGTGRTEAFF. CDR3 DNA sequence: TGTGCCAGCAGGACGGGGACAGGGAGGACTGAAGCTTTCTTT. The rearrangement links TRBV6-5 to TRBJ1-1, with 9 bases lining up with TRBD1. The germline V gene encodes CDR1 MNHEY and CDR2 SVGAGI. The CDR3 has 14 amino acids. The trim removed 6 bases at V and 5 bases at J, leaving 7 bases unmatched.

The gene calls are TRBV11-3 and TRBJ2-1; 9 bases are shared with TRBD2. Germline values: CDR1 SGHNT, CDR2 YENEEA. The ends lost 6 bases at V and 6 bases at J; junction bases unmatched: 9. CDR3 size: 15 residues. The CDR3 region is CASRLGASGINEQFF. CDR3 sequence (DNA): TGTGCCAGCAGGCTTGGTGCTAGCGGGATCAATGAGCAGTTCTTC.

The chain employs TRBV5-1 and TRBJ1-1; D is possibly TRBD1 (5 bases). The germline CDR1 and CDR2 sequences are SGHRS and YFSETQ. Trimming removed 2 bases at V and 4 bases at J, with 12 bases between. This CDR3 region has 14 residues. The CDR3 DNA sequence: TGCGCCAGCAGCTTTGGGGCAGGGTCCACTGAAGCTTTCTTT. Translated, it gives CASSFGAGSTEAFF.

The chain recombines TRBV21-1 with TRBJ2-2; TRBD2 was called by the table and not checked on the DNA. TRBV21-1 is a pseudogene. The CDR3 extends over 14 amino acids. The CDR3 here is CASSEGLNTGELFF. The CDR3 DNA follows: TGTGCCAGCAGCGAGGGACTTAACACCGGGGAGCTGTTTTTT.

The chain links TRBV29-1 to TRBJ2-5; TRBD1 matches 7 bases. J gave up 5 bases and V 7 bases, and 10 bases lay outside the gene matches. CDR3 size: 13 residues. Per germline, CDR1 SQVTM and CDR2 ANQGSEA. CDR3 residues: CSASTGVGETQYF. The DNA for the CDR3 is TGCAGCGCATCCACAGGGGTCGGCGAGACCCAGTACTTC.

The sample holds a few counts of this clone. This chain links TRBV30 with TRBJ2-1; 9 nucleotides match TRBD2. The CDR3 extends over 15 amino acids. Germline V gene sequence: CDR1 GTSNPN, CDR2 SVGIG (reference sequence). V shed 0 bases and J 8 bases; nucleotides not matched to a gene: 8. CDR3 in amino acids: CAWSVQLAGSDEQFF. The DNA of the CDR3 is TGTGCCTGGAGTGTACAGCTAGCGGGGAGCGATGAGCAGTTCTTC.

The gene calls are TRBV6-1 and TRBJ2-2, with D perhaps TRBD1 (6 bases). Trimming stripped 8 bases from V and 6 bases from J, with 13 bases between. CDR1 and CDR2 from the germline V gene are MNHNS and SASEGT. The CDR3 length is 13 residues. Here the CDR3 reads CASLQGWAGELFF. The CDR3 DNA follows: TGTGCCAGCCTACAGGGTTGGGCCGGGGAGCTGTTTTTT.

This clone appeared a single time. This rearrangement joins TRBV9 to TRBJ2-7, with 9 bases identical to TRBD2. With 6 bases clipped from V and 8 bases from J, the junction kept 6 bases outside the gene matches. Germline CDR1 and CDR2: SGDLS and YYNGEE. The CDR3 length is 12 residues. The CDR3 DNA reads as TGTGCCAGCATGGGACTAGCAGGACAGCAGTACTTC. This codes for CASMGLAGQQYF.

This chain connects TRBV5-1 to TRBJ2-5; TRBD1 might be the D (6 bases). The CDR3 consists of 15 residues. Trimming left V 4 bases short and J 1 base short, with 14 bases between. CDR1 is SGHRS and CDR2 is YFSETQ in the germline V gene. CDR3 protein: CASSPQGGFQETQYF. The CDR3, as DNA: TGCGCCAGCAGCCCCCAAGGGGGTTTCCAAGAGACCCAGTACTTC.

The chain uses TRBV11-3 and TRBJ2-2; 9 bases are a match to TRBD2. Losses at the gene ends were 1 base for V and 7 bases for J; bases not matched to a gene: 7. CDR1 is SGHNT, CDR2 YENEEA, per germline. The CDR3 sequence is 16 residues long. In DNA form, the CDR3 reads TGTGCCAGCAGCTTAGTCCTAGCGGGACCCCACGGGGAGCTGTTTTTT. Translating gives CASSLVLAGPHGELFF.

Only a few counts were recorded for this clone. The chain couples TRBV5-1 to TRBJ2-1; the match to TRBD2 covers 13 bases. The V gene's germline CDR1 is SGHRS and CDR2 YFSETQ. This CDR3 is built from 17 residues. V gave up 5 bases and J gave up 0 bases; unmatched junction bases: 5. The DNA for the CDR3 is TGCGCCAGCAGTGGGACTAGCGGGACGAGCTCCTACAATGAGCAGTTCTTC. Translation: CASSGTSGTSSYNEQFF. The complete variable domain, with remaining parts taken from reference TRBV5-1 and TRBJ2-1, reads KAGVTQTPRYLIKTRGQQVTLSCSPISGHRSVSWYQQTPGQGLQFLFEYFSETQRNKGNFPGRFSGRQFSNSRSEMNVSTLELGDSALYLCASSGTSGTSSYNEQFFGPGTRLTVL.